This T cell receptor beta chain comes out of a study of blood T cell repertoires in COVID-19. Background on the study: Acute-phase and convalescent COVID-19 samples originated in the United States, Italy and Spain.

Trimming left V 2 bases short and J 7 bases short, with 6 bases between. The CDR3 consists of 11 residues. Germline V lookup: CDR1 MNHEY, CDR2 SVGEGT. Generated by immunoSEQ multiplex PCR, the TCRdb table keeps only in-frame clones and is missing some. The sample records about 40,000 clones, around nine tenths being singletons. The sequence was obtained from a human donor in a cohort sampled during active COVID-19. What was sequenced was peripheral blood. The chain recombines TRBV6-2 or TRBV6-3 with TRBJ2-7; D remains unclear. The CDR3 loop reads CASSYIREQYF. CDR3 bases: TGTGCCAGCAGTTACATCAGGGAGCAGTACTTC.